This TCR beta chain was observed in a study of graft-versus-host responses after intestinal transplantation. A note on this clone: Its antigen is currently unknown.

V was trimmed by 0 bases and J by 8 bases, leaving 15 bases between them. The CDR3 length is 15 residues. Germline values: CDR1 SGDLS, CDR2 YYNGEE. Using immunoSEQ multiplex PCR, the repertoire was profiled, and TCRdb retains in-frame clones only, with some absent. The sample contains 65,000 to 90,000 clones, 85% to 95% of which appear only once. The sequence derives from a human donor who was the organ donor for an intestinal transplant. Sequenced here: unstimulated CD8+ T cells sorted from spleen or lymph node cells, sampled before transplant. The chain combines TRBV9 with TRBJ2-1; D remains unclear. CDR3 residues: CASSVVYGSRDEQFF. CDR3 coding DNA: TGTGCCAGCAGCGTAGTTTATGGGTCTCGGGATGAGCAGTTCTTC.